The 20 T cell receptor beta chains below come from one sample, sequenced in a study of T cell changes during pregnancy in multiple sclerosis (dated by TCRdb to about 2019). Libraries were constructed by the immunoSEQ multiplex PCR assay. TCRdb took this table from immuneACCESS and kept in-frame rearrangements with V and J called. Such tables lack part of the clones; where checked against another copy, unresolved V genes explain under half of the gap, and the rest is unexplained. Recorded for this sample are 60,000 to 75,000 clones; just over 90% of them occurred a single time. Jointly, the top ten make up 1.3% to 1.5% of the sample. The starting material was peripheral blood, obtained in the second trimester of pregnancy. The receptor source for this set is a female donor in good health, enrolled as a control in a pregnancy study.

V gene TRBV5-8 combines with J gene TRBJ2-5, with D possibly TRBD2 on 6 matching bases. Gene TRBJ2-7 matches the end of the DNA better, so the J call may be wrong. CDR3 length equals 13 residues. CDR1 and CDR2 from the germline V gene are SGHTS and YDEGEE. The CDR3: CASSPVGGFEQYF. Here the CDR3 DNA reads TGTGCCAGCAGCCCCGTTGGGGGGTTCGAGCAGTACTTC.

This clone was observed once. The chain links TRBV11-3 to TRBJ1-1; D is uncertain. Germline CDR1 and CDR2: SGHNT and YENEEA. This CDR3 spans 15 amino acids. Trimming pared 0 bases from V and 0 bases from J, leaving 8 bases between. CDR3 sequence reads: CASSLEGRLNTEAFF. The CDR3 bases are TGTGCCAGCAGCTTAGAGGGCAGGTTGAACACTGAAGCTTTCTTT.

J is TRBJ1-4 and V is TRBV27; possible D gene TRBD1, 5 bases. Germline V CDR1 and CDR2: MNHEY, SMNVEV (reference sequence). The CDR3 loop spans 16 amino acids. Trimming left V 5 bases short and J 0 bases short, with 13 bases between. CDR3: CASSTLAGATNEKLFF. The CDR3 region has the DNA TGTGCCAGCAGTACACTGGCGGGGGCAACTAATGAAAAACTGTTTTTT.

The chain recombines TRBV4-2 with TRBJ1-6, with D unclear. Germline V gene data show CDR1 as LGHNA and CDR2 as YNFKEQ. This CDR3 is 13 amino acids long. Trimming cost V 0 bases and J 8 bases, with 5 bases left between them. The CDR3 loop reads CASSQDTDSPLHF. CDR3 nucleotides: TGTGCCAGCAGCCAAGATACGGATTCACCCCTCCACTTT.

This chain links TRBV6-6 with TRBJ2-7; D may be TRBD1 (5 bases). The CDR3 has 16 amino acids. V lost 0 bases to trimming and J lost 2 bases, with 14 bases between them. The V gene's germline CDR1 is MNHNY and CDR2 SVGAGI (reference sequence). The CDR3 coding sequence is TGTGCCAGCAGTTACTCTCTACAGGATGAGACCTACGAGCAGTACTTC. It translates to CASSYSLQDETYEQYF.

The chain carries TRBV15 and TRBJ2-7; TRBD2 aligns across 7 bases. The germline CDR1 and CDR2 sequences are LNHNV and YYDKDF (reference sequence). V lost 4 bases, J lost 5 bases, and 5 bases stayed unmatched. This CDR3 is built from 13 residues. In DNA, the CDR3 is TGTGCCACCAGCATTGTGGGGGGGAACGAGCAGTACTTC. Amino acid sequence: CATSIVGGNEQYF.

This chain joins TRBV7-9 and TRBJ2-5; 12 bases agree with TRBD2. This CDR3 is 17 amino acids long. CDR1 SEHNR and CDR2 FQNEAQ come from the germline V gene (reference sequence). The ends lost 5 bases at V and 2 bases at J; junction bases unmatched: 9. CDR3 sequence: CASSPRTSGAPQETQYF. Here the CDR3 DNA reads TGTGCCAGCAGCCCTCGGACTAGCGGGGCCCCGCAAGAGACCCAGTACTTC.

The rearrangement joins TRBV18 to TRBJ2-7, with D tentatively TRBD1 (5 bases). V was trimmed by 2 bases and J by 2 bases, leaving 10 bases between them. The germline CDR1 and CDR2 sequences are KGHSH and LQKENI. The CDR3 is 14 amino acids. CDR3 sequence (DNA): TGTGCCAGCTCACCATTCCAGGGAACCTACGAGCAGTACTTC. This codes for CASSPFQGTYEQYF.

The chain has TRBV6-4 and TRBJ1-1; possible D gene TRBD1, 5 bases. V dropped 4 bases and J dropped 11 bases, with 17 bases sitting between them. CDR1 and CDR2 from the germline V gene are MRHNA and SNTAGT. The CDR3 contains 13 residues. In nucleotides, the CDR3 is TGTGCCAGCAGTGGCGGGGACTCCCAGGAGGCTTTCTTT. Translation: CASSGGDSQEAFF.

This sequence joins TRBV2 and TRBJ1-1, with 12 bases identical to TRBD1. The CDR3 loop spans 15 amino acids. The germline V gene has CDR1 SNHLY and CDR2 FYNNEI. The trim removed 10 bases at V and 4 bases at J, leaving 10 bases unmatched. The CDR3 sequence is CAIAGTGGLGTEAFF. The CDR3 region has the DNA TGTGCCATAGCCGGGACAGGGGGCCTGGGCACTGAAGCTTTCTTT.

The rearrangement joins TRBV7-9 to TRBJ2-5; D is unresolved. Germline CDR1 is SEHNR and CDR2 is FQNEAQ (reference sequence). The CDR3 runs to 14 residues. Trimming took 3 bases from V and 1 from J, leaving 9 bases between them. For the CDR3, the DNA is TGTGCCAGCAGCTTTTGGGCAGTCCAAGAGACCCAGTACTTC. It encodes CASSFWAVQETQYF.

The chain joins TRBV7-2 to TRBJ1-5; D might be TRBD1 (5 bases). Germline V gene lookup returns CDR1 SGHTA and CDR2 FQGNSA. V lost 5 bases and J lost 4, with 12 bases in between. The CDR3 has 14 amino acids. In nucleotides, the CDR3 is TGTGCCAGCAGCGGCGACGGGGGAAATCAGCCCCAGCATTTT. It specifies CASSGDGGNQPQHF. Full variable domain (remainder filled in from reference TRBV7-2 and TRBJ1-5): GAGVSQSPSNKVTEKGKDVELRCDPISGHTALYWYRQSLGQGLEFLIYFQGNSAPDKSGLPSDRFSAERTGGSVSTLTIQRTQQEDSAVYLCASSGDGGNQPQHFGDGTRLSIL.

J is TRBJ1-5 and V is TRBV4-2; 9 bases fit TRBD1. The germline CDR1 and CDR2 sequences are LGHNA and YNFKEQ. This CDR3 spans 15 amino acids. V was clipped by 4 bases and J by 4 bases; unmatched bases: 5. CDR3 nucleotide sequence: TGTGCCAGCAGCCGAGACAGGGGGTCAAATCAGCCCCAGCATTTT. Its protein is CASSRDRGSNQPQHF.

The CDR3 DNA follows: TGTGCCAGCAGAATAGCGGGAGCCGGGGAGCTGTTTTTT. It encodes CASRIAGAGELFF. The gene calls are TRBV28 and TRBJ2-2, with 9 nucleotides matching TRBD2. The CDR3 is made up of 13 amino acids. With 6 bases clipped from V and 6 bases from J, the junction kept 2 bases outside the gene matches. Germline assignment: CDR1 MDHEN and CDR2 SYDVKM.

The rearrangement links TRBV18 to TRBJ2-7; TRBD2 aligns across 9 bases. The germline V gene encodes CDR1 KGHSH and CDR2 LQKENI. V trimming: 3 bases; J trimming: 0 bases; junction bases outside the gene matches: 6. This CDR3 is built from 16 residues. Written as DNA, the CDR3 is TGTGCCAGCTCACCGGGGAGACTAGCGGACTCCTACGAGCAGTACTTC. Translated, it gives CASSPGRLADSYEQYF.

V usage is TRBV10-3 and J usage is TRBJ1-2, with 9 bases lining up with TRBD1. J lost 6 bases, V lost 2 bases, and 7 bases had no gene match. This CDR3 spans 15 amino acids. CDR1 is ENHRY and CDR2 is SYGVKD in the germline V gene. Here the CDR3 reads CAISEPRTGEDGYTF. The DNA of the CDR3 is TGTGCCATCAGTGAGCCTCGGACAGGGGAGGATGGCTACACCTTC.

The CDR3 loop reads CASSLRGLTEAFF. The CDR3, as DNA: TGTGCCAGCAGTTTAAGGGGGCTCACTGAAGCTTTCTTT. The V call is TRBV27, the J call TRBJ1-1, with 7 bases identical to TRBD1. Trimming took 2 bases from V and 4 from J; bases not matched to a gene: 1. Germline CDR1 and CDR2: MNHEY and SMNVEV (reference sequence). The CDR3 contains 13 residues.

Here the CDR3 reads CASSPPIGDRRPYNEQFF. CDR3 DNA: TGTGCCAGCTCACCACCGATTGGGGACAGGAGACCCTACAATGAGCAGTTCTTC. The chain employs TRBV18 and TRBJ2-1; 8 positions match TRBD1. This CDR3 comprises 18 residues. V lost 0 bases, J lost 2 bases, and 9 bases stayed unmatched. Germline V lookup: CDR1 KGHSH, CDR2 LQKENI.

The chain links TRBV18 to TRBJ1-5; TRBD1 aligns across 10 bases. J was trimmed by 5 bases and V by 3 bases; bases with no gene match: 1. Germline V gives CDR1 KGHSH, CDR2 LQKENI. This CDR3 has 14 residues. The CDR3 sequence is CASSPGTGDQPQHF. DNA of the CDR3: TGTGCCAGCTCACCCGGGACAGGGGATCAGCCCCAGCATTTT.

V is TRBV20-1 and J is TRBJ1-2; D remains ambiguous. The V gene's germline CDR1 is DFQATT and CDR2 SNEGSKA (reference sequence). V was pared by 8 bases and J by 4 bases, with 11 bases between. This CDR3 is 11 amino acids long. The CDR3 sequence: CSTGLRYGYTF. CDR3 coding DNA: TGCAGTACCGGACTTCGCTATGGCTACACCTTC.